What follows are 24 T cell receptor beta chains derived from one specimen sequenced in a study of blood T cell repertoires in COVID-19 (dated by TCRdb to the early 2020s). The library came from the immunoSEQ multiplex PCR assay. Imported from immuneACCESS, the table was reduced by TCRdb to in-frame sequences with V and J called. These copies leave out some clones; in studies compared against another copy, an unresolved V gene accounts for under half, and the cause of the remainder is not known. For this sample there are around 23,000 clones; 60% to 75% appear just once. The ten largest make up approximately 6.1% of the sample. The source material was peripheral blood. The source of these receptors is a man over 45 with COVID-19, enrolled during active disease.

The rearrangement uses TRBV7-6 and TRBJ2-1; 7 bases are shared with TRBD2. Germline CDR1 reads SGHVS; CDR2 reads FNYEAQ. V shed 4 bases, J shed 0 bases, and the junction held 9 bases outside the gene matches. CDR3 length: 17 residues. CDR3 nucleotide sequence: TGTGCCAGCAGCTCCCCTACTAGCGTAAGCTCCTACAATGAGCAGTTCTTC. This codes for CASSSPTSVSSYNEQFF.

The chain employs TRBV6-6 and TRBJ2-3; tentative D call: TRBD1 (6 bases). Per the germline V gene, CDR1 is MNHNY and CDR2 is SVGAGI (reference sequence). The CDR3 contains 13 residues. V shed 5 bases and J shed 6 bases, with 12 bases lying between them. DNA of the CDR3: TGTGCCAGCAGTCCCACAGGGATGGATACGCAGTATTTT. It is translated as CASSPTGMDTQYF.

A few counts support this clone. The V gene is TRBV9, the J gene TRBJ2-7; 8 bases are a match to TRBD1. The V and J ends lost 4 bases and 3 bases, in that order; junction bases with no gene match: 6. Germline loops: CDR1 SGDLS, CDR2 YYNGEE. This CDR3 comprises 14 residues. Here the CDR3 DNA reads TGTGCCAGCAGCACCGGACAGGGCGGCTACGAGCAGTACTTC. Translated: CASSTGQGGYEQYF.

The chain carries TRBV5-1 and TRBJ2-3; D is possibly TRBD2 (5 bases). Germline CDR1 and CDR2: SGHRS and YFSETQ. Trimming took 0 bases from V and 0 from J, leaving 5 bases between them. The CDR3 consists of 14 residues. In DNA form, the CDR3 reads TGCGCCAGCAGCTTGGGGACTAGCACAGATACGCAGTATTTT. This encodes CASSLGTSTDTQYF.

The chain combines TRBV11-2 with TRBJ1-6; 7 positions agree with TRBD1. Germline CDR1 is SGHAT and CDR2 is FQNNGV. Trimming took 5 bases from V and 1 from J; bases not matched to a gene: 5. The CDR3 runs 16 residues. Written as DNA, the CDR3 is TGTGCCAGCAGCGATTACAGGGGATCCTATAATTCACCCCTCCACTTT. It yields the protein CASSDYRGSYNSPLHF.

V gene TRBV30 combines with J gene TRBJ2-5; 7 nucleotides match TRBD1. With 1 base clipped from V and 3 bases from J, the junction kept 5 bases outside the gene matches. This CDR3 is 14 amino acids long. Germline V gene sequence: CDR1 GTSNPN, CDR2 SVGIG (reference sequence). The DNA for the CDR3 is TGTGCCTGGAGTGGGGTTGGGACAGAAGAGACCCAGTACTTC. Its protein is CAWSGVGTEETQYF.

CDR3 loop: CAWRLAGGYNEQFF. In DNA, the CDR3 is TGTGCCTGGAGACTAGCGGGAGGGTACAATGAGCAGTTCTTC. J is TRBJ2-1 and V is TRBV30; 13 nucleotides match TRBD2. V was pared by 3 bases and J by 4 bases, with 0 bases of the junction left unmatched. From germline, CDR1 is GTSNPN and CDR2 SVGIG (reference sequence). CDR3 length: 14 residues.

This chain links TRBV7-6 with TRBJ2-1; TRBD2 aligns across 12 bases. CDR1 and CDR2 from the germline V gene are SGHVS and FNYEAQ. V was pared by 0 bases and J by 7 bases, with 7 bases of the junction left unmatched. This CDR3 spans 17 amino acids. The CDR3 here is CASSLAHLAGGRNEQFF. In DNA, the CDR3 is TGTGCCAGCAGCTTAGCGCATCTAGCGGGGGGGAGAAATGAGCAGTTCTTC.

V gene TRBV7-8 combines with J gene TRBJ2-7, with TRBD2 matching 7 bases. The CDR3 totals 15 residues. Looked up from germline, CDR1 is SGHVS and CDR2 is FQNEAQ. The trim removed 0 bases at V and 0 bases at J, leaving 2 bases unmatched. This CDR3 is CASSLALADSYEQYF. The DNA of the CDR3 is TGTGCCAGCAGCTTAGCTCTAGCGGACTCCTACGAGCAGTACTTC. The full variable domain, in which reference TRBV7-8 and TRBJ2-7 provide the parts outside the CDR3, is GAGVSQSPRYKVAKRGQDVALRCDPISGHVSLFWYQQALGQGPEFLTYFQNEAQLDKSGLPSDRFFAERPEGSVSTLKIQRTQQEDSAVYLCASSLALADSYEQYFGPGTRLTVT.

This clone has only a few counts. V and J are TRBV5-1 and TRBJ1-4; possibly TRBD1 for D (6 bases). Trimming removed 6 bases at V and 7 bases at J, with 16 bases between. The CDR3 runs 14 residues. From germline, CDR1 is SGHRS and CDR2 YFSETQ. The chain's CDR3 is CASTVGGMGEKLFF. The CDR3 DNA sequence: TGCGCCAGCACGGTTGGGGGCATGGGTGAAAAACTGTTTTTT.

The rearrangement uses TRBV28 and TRBJ1-5; TRBD1 matches 7 bases. After removal of 3 bases from V and 1 base from J, the junction contained 6 bases not matched to a gene. This CDR3 contains 16 residues. Looked up from germline, CDR1 is MDHEN and CDR2 is SYDVKM. The CDR3: CASSFVVTGSNQPQHF. The DNA of the CDR3 is TGTGCCAGCAGTTTCGTCGTGACAGGGAGCAATCAGCCCCAGCATTTT. Full variable domain (missing parts from reference TRBV28 and TRBJ1-5): DVKVTQSSRYLVKRTGEKVFLECVQDMDHENMFWYRQDPGLGLRLIYFSYDVKMKEKGDIPEGYSVSREKKERFSLILESASTNQTSMYLCASSFVVTGSNQPQHFGDGTRLSIL.

V usage is TRBV6-5 and J usage is TRBJ2-4; TRBD2 matches 8 bases. Looked up from germline, CDR1 is MNHEY and CDR2 is SVGAGI. V trimming: 5 bases; J trimming: 3 bases; junction bases outside the gene matches: 6. CDR3 length: 15 residues. The CDR3 spells CASSPGGVSKNIQYF. CDR3 in DNA: TGTGCCAGCAGTCCCGGGGGGGTTAGCAAAAACATTCAGTACTTC.

The V gene is TRBV18, the J gene TRBJ1-5; perhaps TRBD1 as D (6 bases). Between the trimmed V and J ends, which lost 3 bases and 5 bases, there was a span of 17 bases. Germline V gene lookup returns CDR1 KGHSH and CDR2 LQKENI. There are 16 residues in the CDR3. The CDR3 region is CASSPDGGGTDQPQHF. The CDR3 nucleotides are TGTGCCAGCTCACCGGATGGGGGGGGCACGGATCAGCCCCAGCATTTT. The whole variable domain, filled in from reference TRBV18 and TRBJ1-5, reads NAGVMQNPRHLVRRRGQEARLRCSPMKGHSHVYWYRQLPEEGLKFMVYLQKENIIDESGMPKERFSAEFPKEGPSILRIQQVVRGDSAAYFCASSPDGGGTDQPQHFGDGTRLSIL.

This clone appeared a few times. The chain recombines TRBV3-1 (or the pseudogene TRBV3-2) with TRBJ1-1, with 8 bases that match TRBD1. The CDR3 loop spans 14 amino acids. Germline CDR1 is LGHDT and CDR2 is YNNKEL (reference sequence). With 6 bases clipped from V and 8 bases from J, the junction kept 11 bases outside the gene matches. The CDR3 region has the DNA TGTGCCAGCAGGGGGACAGGTGTTTTGTCGGAAGCTTTCTTT. The encoded protein is CASRGTGVLSEAFF.

The chain carries TRBV2 and TRBJ1-2; 8 nucleotides align to TRBD1. CDR1 SNHLY and CDR2 FYNNEI come from the germline V gene. The V and J ends lost 8 bases and 4 bases, in that order; junction bases with no gene match: 6. The CDR3 runs 13 residues. The CDR3 DNA reads as TGTGCCAGCTCCGGGACAGGTATCTATGGCTACACCTTC. Translated, it gives CASSGTGIYGYTF.

The chain couples TRBV28 to TRBJ1-5; D is perhaps TRBD1 (5 bases). CDR3 size: 14 residues. The V and J ends lost 4 bases and 1 base respectively, with 8 bases between them. CDR1 is MDHEN, CDR2 SYDVKM, per germline. The CDR3 DNA reads as TGTGCCAGCAGTTGGTGGGGCAGCAATCAGCCCCAGCATTTT. Protein: CASSWWGSNQPQHF.

The chain uses TRBV27 and TRBJ2-7; the D gene is possibly TRBD2 (5 bases). CDR1 is MNHEY, CDR2 SMNVEV, per germline (reference sequence). The germline V and J ends were trimmed by 4 bases and 7 bases, with 8 bases remaining between them. The CDR3 has 11 amino acids. The CDR3 sequence: CASSSGWEQYF. The CDR3 bases are TGTGCCAGCAGTTCGGGGTGGGAGCAGTACTTC.

The chain employs TRBV2 and TRBJ1-2; D may be TRBD1 (6 bases). The CDR3 spans 14 residues. Trimming removed 7 bases at V and 4 bases at J, with 16 bases between. Germline-derived CDR1 and CDR2 are SNHLY and FYNNEI. The CDR3 loop reads CASTLPGTFYGYTF. In DNA, the CDR3 is TGTGCCAGCACTCTACCCGGGACATTCTATGGCTACACCTTC.

The CDR3 reads CASSWDRGAEQYF. The DNA of the CDR3 is TGTGCCAGCAGTTGGGACAGGGGGGCCGAGCAGTACTTC. V usage is TRBV7-9 and J usage is TRBJ2-7; TRBD1 matches at 11 bases. The CDR3 has 13 amino acids. Looked up from germline, CDR1 is SEHNR and CDR2 is FQNEAQ (reference sequence). J gave up 6 bases and V 6 bases, and 4 bases lay outside the gene matches.

The chain has TRBV29-1 and TRBJ2-1; the D gene is possibly TRBD1 (6 bases). The CDR3 is 12 residues long. V was trimmed by 1 base and J by 15 bases, leaving 16 bases between them. From germline, CDR1 is SQVTM and CDR2 ANQGSEA. Here the CDR3 reads CSVEATGHRGFF. CDR3 DNA sequence: TGCAGCGTTGAAGCTACGGGACACCGGGGGTTCTTC.

This clone was seen more than once but under ten times. The chain recombines TRBV4-1 with TRBJ1-1; D gene ambiguous. The CDR3 totals 14 residues. The germline gives CDR1 MGHRA, CDR2 YSYEKL. V lost 7 bases and J lost 0, with 12 bases in between. Written as DNA, the CDR3 is TGCGCCAGCACGCGGAGGGCGATGAACACTGAAGCTTTCTTT. Translating gives CASTRRAMNTEAFF.

The chain is built from TRBV28 and TRBJ1-2; TRBD1 aligns across 11 bases. V was pared by 4 bases and J by 7 bases, with 8 bases of the junction left unmatched. Germline CDR1 MDHEN, CDR2 SYDVKM. This CDR3 is built from 15 residues. The DNA for the CDR3 is TGTGCCAGCAGTTCTGGGACAGGGGGGGGGTTTGGCTACACCTTC. Residues: CASSSGTGGGFGYTF.

As regards this clone: One end of the junction fails to match germline, which may point to a read error. V is TRBV24-1 and J is TRBJ1-1, with 10 bases identical to TRBD1. The germline gives CDR1 KGHDR, CDR2 SFDVKD. CDR3 length: 13 residues. The CDR3 protein is CATSERTGGEALF. Here the CDR3 DNA reads TGTGCCACCAGTGAACGGACAGGGGGTGAAGCTCTCTTT.

The chain combines TRBV28 with TRBJ1-3; D unclear. The V end was cut by 7 bases, the J end by 0 bases, with 10 bases between. Germline loops: CDR1 MDHEN, CDR2 SYDVKM. The CDR3 contains 14 residues. The CDR3 is CASNLRGSGNTIYF. For the CDR3, the DNA is TGTGCCAGCAATCTCCGGGGCTCTGGAAACACCATATATTTT. The variable domain in full, completed from reference TRBV28 and TRBJ1-3, reads DVKVTQSSRYLVKRTGEKVFLECVQDMDHENMFWYRQDPGLGLRLIYFSYDVKMKEKGDIPEGYSVSREKKERFSLILESASTNQTSMYLCASNLRGSGNTIYFGEGSWLTVV.